The clone carrying this T cell receptor (beta chain) showed up just a few times. The antigen remains unidentified. Authors' data handling: TCRs per sample had a median of approximately 88,000 and ranged from about 23,224 to 700,000. TCRdb processed the RACE reads anew with MiXCR; each CDR3 protein has one entry. The V and J calls were determined by TCRdb, not by the authors. The table has roughly 380,000 distinct CDR3 sequences, about 6.9% seen once. Stated time point: patch test 2, 6 weeks after DPC sensitization. As for treatment: therapeutic diphenylcyclopropenone sensitization with weekly scalp DPC. The data were obtained in a study of human T cells and chemical hapten exposure. Germline lookup yields CDR1 LGHNA and CDR2 YSLEER. Trimming stripped 0 bases from V and 0 bases from J, with 9 bases between. The CDR3 has 17 residues. Findings of the study overall: TCRs exceeding 1 in 1000 frequency stayed unchanged with DPC sensitization. Versus controls, significantly more large CDR3 similarity clusters arose from expanded TCRs.

The source of this sequence is a woman under 30 with alopecia areata. Some clones in this sample may be carry-over from other donors' samples. The chain links TRBV4-3 to TRBJ2-6; D remains ambiguous. The input for sequencing was whole blood, taken in connection with sensitization to the hapten diphenylcyclopropenone (DPC). The CDR3 DNA reads TGCGCCAGCAGCCAAGAGAGAGTCATCTCTGGGGCCAACGTCCTGACTTTC. This translates into CASSQERVISGANVLTF.